This TCR beta chain was profiled in a study of glioma-infiltrating T cells after dendritic cell vaccination. Trimming took 0 bases from V and 3 from J, leaving 9 bases between them. The germline CDR1 and CDR2 sequences are MNHEY and SVGAGI. This CDR3 contains 14 residues. The PCR used 60 V beta and 13 J beta primers. The repertoire was sequenced with immunoSEQ multiplex PCR; TCRdb's copy has only in-frame clones and lacks some. Of around 96,000 clones in the sample, around three quarters are singletons; the top ten hold under 7%. This TCR was sampled from a human donor with glioblastoma. This chain links TRBV6-5 with TRBJ2-7; D uncertain. The input for sequencing was blood, taken before dendritic cell vaccination. In nucleotides, the CDR3 is TGTGCCAGCAGTTACTCGAACCGACTCTACGAGCAGTACTTC. This encodes CASSYSNRLYEQYF.